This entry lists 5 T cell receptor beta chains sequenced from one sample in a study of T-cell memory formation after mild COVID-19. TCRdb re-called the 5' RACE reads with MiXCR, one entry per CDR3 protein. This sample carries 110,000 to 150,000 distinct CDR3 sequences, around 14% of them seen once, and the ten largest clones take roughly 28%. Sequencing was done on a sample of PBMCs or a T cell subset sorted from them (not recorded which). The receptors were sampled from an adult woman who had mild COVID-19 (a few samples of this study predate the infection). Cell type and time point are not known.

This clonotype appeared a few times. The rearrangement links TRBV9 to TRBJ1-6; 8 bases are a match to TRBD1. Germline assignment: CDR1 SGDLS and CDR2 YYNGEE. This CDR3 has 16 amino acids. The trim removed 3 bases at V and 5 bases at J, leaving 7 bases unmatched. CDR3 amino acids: CASSGGSGQDNSPLHF. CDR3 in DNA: TGTGCCAGCAGCGGAGGATCGGGACAGGATAATTCACCCCTCCACTTT. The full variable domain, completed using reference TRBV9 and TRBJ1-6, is DSGVTQTPKHLITATGQRVTLRCSPRSGDLSVYWYQQSLDQGLQFLIQYYNGEERAKGNILERFSAQQFPDLHSELNLSSLELGDSALYFCASSGGSGQDNSPLHFGNGTRLTVT.

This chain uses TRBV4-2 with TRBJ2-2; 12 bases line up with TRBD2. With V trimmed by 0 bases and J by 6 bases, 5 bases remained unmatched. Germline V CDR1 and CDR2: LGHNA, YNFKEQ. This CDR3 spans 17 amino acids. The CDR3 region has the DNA TGTGCCAGCAGCCAAGAGACTAGCGGGGGTGGAGCCGGGGAGCTGTTTTTT. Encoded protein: CASSQETSGGGAGELFF.

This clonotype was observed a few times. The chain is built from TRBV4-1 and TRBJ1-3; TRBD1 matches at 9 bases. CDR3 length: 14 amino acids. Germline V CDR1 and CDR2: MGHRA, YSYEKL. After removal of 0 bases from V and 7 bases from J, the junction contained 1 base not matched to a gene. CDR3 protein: CASSQEGTGNTIYF. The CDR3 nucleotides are TGCGCCAGCAGCCAAGAAGGGACAGGGAACACCATATATTTT.

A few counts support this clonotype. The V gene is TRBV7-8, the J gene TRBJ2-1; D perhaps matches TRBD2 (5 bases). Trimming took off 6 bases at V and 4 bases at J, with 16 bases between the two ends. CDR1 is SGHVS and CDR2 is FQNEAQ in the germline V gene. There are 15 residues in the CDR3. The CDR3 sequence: CASSRLGVRYNEQFF. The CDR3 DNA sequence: TGTGCCAGCAGTCGTCTCGGGGTTCGATACAATGAGCAGTTCTTC. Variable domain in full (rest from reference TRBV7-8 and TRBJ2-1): GAGVSQSPRYKVAKRGQDVALRCDPISGHVSLFWYQQALGQGPEFLTYFQNEAQLDKSGLPSDRFFAERPEGSVSTLKIQRTQQEDSAVYLCASSRLGVRYNEQFFGPGTRLTVL.

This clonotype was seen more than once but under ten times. CDR3 amino acids: CASSLGEQGGYTF. CDR3 DNA: TGTGCCAGCAGCTTAGGGGAGCAGGGAGGCTACACCTTC. The rearrangement links TRBV7-6 to TRBJ1-2; the D gene is possibly TRBD1 (5 bases). Germline CDR1 SGHVS, CDR2 FNYEAQ. V lost 1 base to trimming and J lost 8 bases, with 11 bases between them. The CDR3 loop spans 13 amino acids. Full variable domain (rest looked up from reference TRBV7-6 and TRBJ1-2): GAGVSQSPRYKVTKRGQDVALRCDPISGHVSLYWYRQALGQGPEFLTYFNYEAQQDKSGLPNDRFSAERPEGSISTLTIQRTEQRDSAMYRCASSLGEQGGYTFGSGTRLTVV.